One and the same sample provided the 18 T cell receptor beta chains below, sequenced in a study of blood T cells in healthy people across ages. PCR was performed a second time for about 6 to 11 cycles using a sample-barcoded 5' primer and a J-beta primer mix. TCRdb processed the 5' RACE reads anew with MiXCR; each CDR3 protein has one entry. The sample includes about 280,000 distinct CDR3 sequences, around 30% seen only once; the top ten take over 25%. Sequenced sample: blood. All receptors come from a woman in her 70s in good health.

The J gene is TRBJ2-1, the V gene TRBV10-2, with TRBD2 matching over 7 bases. V lost 4 bases and J lost 2; bases outside the gene matches: 2. This CDR3 has 14 residues. The V gene's germline CDR1 is WSHSY and CDR2 SAAADI. The CDR3 region is CASSGTRAYNEQFF. As DNA, the CDR3 is TGCGCCAGCAGTGGGACTAGGGCCTACAATGAGCAGTTCTTC.

The V gene is TRBV5-1, the J gene TRBJ2-7; a weak D match, TRBD1 (5 bases). CDR3 length: 14 amino acids. Germline-derived CDR1 and CDR2 are SGHRS and YFSETQ. Trimming cost V 4 bases and J 0 bases, with 11 bases left between them. Written as DNA, the CDR3 is TGCGCCAGCAGCACGACAGACCTCTCCTACGAGCAGTACTTC. Protein: CASSTTDLSYEQYF.

At least ten counts were recorded for this clonotype. V usage is TRBV20-1 and J usage is TRBJ1-1; a weak D match, TRBD1 (6 bases). Germline CDR1 and CDR2: DFQATT and SNEGSKA (reference sequence). CDR3 length: 11 residues. Deletions cut 7 bases from V and 4 bases from J, with 10 bases between. The CDR3 region is CSGGGPTEAFF. For the CDR3, the DNA is TGCAGTGGGGGGGGGCCCACTGAAGCTTTCTTT.

This clonotype was detected only a few times. V and J are TRBV20-1 and TRBJ1-2; D perhaps matches TRBD1 (6 bases). From germline, CDR1 is DFQATT and CDR2 SNEGSKA (reference sequence). The CDR3 runs 15 residues. The CDR3 spells CSAKGQGTINYGYTF. The CDR3 DNA is TGCAGCGCCAAGGGGCAGGGGACAATTAACTATGGCTACACCTTC.

This clonotype was observed a few times. The rearrangement joins TRBV13 to TRBJ2-5, with 8 bases that match TRBD1. This CDR3 region has 16 residues. V lost 5 bases to trimming and J lost 2 bases; unmatched junction nucleotides: 10. Germline CDR1 reads PRHDT; CDR2 reads FYEKMQ (reference sequence). The CDR3 is CASSHRTGILQETQYF. CDR3 sequence (DNA): TGTGCCAGCAGCCACCGGACAGGGATCCTACAAGAGACCCAGTACTTC.

This clonotype was counted a few times. V usage is TRBV20-1 and J usage is TRBJ2-7; 8 bases agree with TRBD1. Germline V gene data show CDR1 as DFQATT and CDR2 as SNEGSKA (reference sequence). The CDR3 runs to 13 residues. Trimming at V came to 4 bases and at J to 2 bases, leaving 4 bases not matched to a gene. In nucleotides, the CDR3 is TGCAGTGCTACAACAGGGGGGACCTACGAGCAGTACTTC. Protein product: CSATTGGTYEQYF.

The chain links TRBV3-1 to TRBJ2-1; 9 bases fit TRBD1. This CDR3 spans 15 amino acids. J was trimmed by 7 bases and V by 4 bases; bases with no gene match: 8. From germline, CDR1 is LGHDT and CDR2 YNNKEL (reference sequence). Here the CDR3 reads CASSPTGGAGNEQFF. The CDR3 DNA is TGTGCCAGCAGCCCCACAGGGGGCGCGGGGAATGAGCAGTTCTTC.

There are a few counts of this clonotype. The J gene is TRBJ1-1, the V gene TRBV20-1; no definite D call. V was clipped by 5 bases and J by 0 bases, with 13 bases between them. The germline V gene encodes CDR1 DFQATT and CDR2 SNEGSKA (reference sequence). This CDR3 region has 14 residues. The CDR3 DNA follows: TGCAGTGCTCCCGGGGATATAATGAACACTGAAGCTTTCTTT. This translates into CSAPGDIMNTEAFF.

The rearrangement links TRBV7-2 to TRBJ2-5, with D possibly being TRBD2 (6 bases). The J call may be in error: the DNA end matches TRBJ2-7 better. Germline CDR1 reads SGHTA; CDR2 reads FQGNSA. The CDR3 contains 14 residues. CDR3 bases: TGTGCCAGCAGCACCGGGACTGTTCCCTACGAGCAGTACTTC. Translating gives CASSTGTVPYEQYF.

The V gene is TRBV12-5, the J gene TRBJ2-5; D tentatively reads TRBD1 or TRBD2 (5 bases each). Trimming took off 4 bases at V and 2 bases at J, with 14 bases between the two ends. CDR1 is LGHNT and CDR2 is FRNRAP in the germline V gene. The CDR3 spans 15 residues. CDR3 in DNA: TGTGCTAGTGGTTCCCCCGGGACGGGACAAGAGACCCAGTACTTC. Its translation: CASGSPGTGQETQYF.

This chain joins TRBV11-2 and TRBJ2-3; possible D gene TRBD2, 6 bases. The CDR3 length is 14 residues. V shed 5 bases and J shed 2 bases, with 11 bases lying between them. Germline V gives CDR1 SGHAT, CDR2 FQNNGV. CDR3 bases: TGTGCCAGCAGCCTAATAGCGGACACAGATACGCAGTATTTT. Translation gives CASSLIADTDTQYF.

The table lists this clonotype with a few counts. The rearrangement links TRBV5-1 to TRBJ2-5; 9 nucleotides line up with TRBD2. The J call may be mistaken, given a closer DNA end match to TRBJ2-7. Germline V lookup: CDR1 SGHRS, CDR2 YFSETQ. CDR3 length: 14 amino acids. CDR3 in amino acids: CASNPSGAEHEQYF. As DNA, the CDR3 is TGCGCCAGCAATCCTAGCGGGGCGGAGCACGAGCAGTACTTC.

This clonotype has more than one count but fewer than ten. The chain combines TRBV20-1 with TRBJ2-1; 12 positions match TRBD2. The CDR3 contains 16 residues. J gave up 10 bases and V 5 bases, and 15 bases lay outside the gene matches. Germline V gene data show CDR1 as DFQATT and CDR2 as SNEGSKA (reference sequence). Here the CDR3 DNA reads TGCAGTGCTGGAATTCTAGCGGGAGGGCCTTCTTGGGAGCAGTTCTTC. Translation: CSAGILAGGPSWEQFF.

This clonotype has a handful of counts. V usage is TRBV20-1 and J usage is TRBJ2-1; D unresolved. Germline V gene sequence: CDR1 DFQATT, CDR2 SNEGSKA (reference sequence). This CDR3 region has 10 residues. With 6 bases removed from V and 9 bases from J, the gap between germline ends came to 9 bases. CDR3 sequence (DNA): TGCAGTGCCCGGACGGCTGAGCAGTTCTTC. It translates to CSARTAEQFF.

This chain uses TRBV29-1 with TRBJ1-1; D is undetermined. The CDR3 spans 13 residues. Germline CDR1 reads SQVTM; CDR2 reads ANQGSEA. V was cut by 6 bases and J by 3 bases, with 14 bases left in between. DNA of the CDR3: TGCAGCGTAGTAGTGGGTAGGGACACTGAAGCTTTCTTT. The encoded protein is CSVVVGRDTEAFF.

This clonotype was seen only once. This chain uses TRBV7-2 with TRBJ2-5, with a tentative D call TRBD1 (5 bases). The ends were cut back, 5 bases at V and 2 bases at J, with 15 bases in the middle. This CDR3 has 15 amino acids. Per germline, CDR1 SGHTA and CDR2 FQGNSA. CDR3 sequence reads: CASSRQTGEQETQYF. The DNA for the CDR3 is TGTGCCAGCAGCAGACAGACTGGCGAGCAAGAGACCCAGTACTTC.

This clonotype was detected a few times. The chain uses TRBV7-9 and TRBJ2-1, with a tentative D call TRBD1 (6 bases). Trimming removed 5 bases at V and 2 bases at J, with 10 bases between. Germline-derived CDR1 and CDR2 are SEHNR and FQNEAQ (reference sequence). CDR3 size: 14 residues. The CDR3 nucleotides are TGTGCCAGCAGCAAACAGGGTCCCTACAATGAGCAGTTCTTC. Protein product: CASSKQGPYNEQFF.

This clonotype showed up just a few times. The chain is built from TRBV20-1 and TRBJ2-3; D unresolved. The germline V gene encodes CDR1 DFQATT and CDR2 SNEGSKA (reference sequence). This CDR3 has 13 residues. Here the CDR3 DNA reads TGCAGCGCCCTCGCTTACTCCACAGATACGCAGTATTTT. This translates into CSALAYSTDTQYF.